This T cell receptor (beta chain) comes out of a study of OX40 agonist ivuxolimab in advanced cancers. General study points: Antigen specificity of clonally expanded peripheral T cells was not established.

The CDR3 totals 15 residues. Germline-derived CDR1 and CDR2 are MNHNY and SVGAGI (reference sequence). V trimming: 4 bases; J trimming: 6 bases; junction bases outside the gene matches: 12. Autoimmune disease history or systemic immunosuppression disqualified patients. Using immunoSEQ multiplex PCR, the repertoire was profiled, and TCRdb retains in-frame clones only, with some absent. In the table there are about 69,000 clones, roughly nine tenths of which are singletons. On this clone itself: Its antigen is not identified.

This chain joins TRBV6-6 and TRBJ2-7; 7 nucleotides match TRBD1. This TCR was sampled from an adult with an advanced solid tumor such as melanoma, head and neck, liver or kidney cancer. The source was CD4+ or CD8+ T cells sorted from blood, collected in a trial of the OX40 agonist ivuxolimab. CDR3: CASSSSYRGVSEQYF. The CDR3 region has the DNA TGTGCCAGCAGTTCCTCCTACAGGGGAGTAAGCGAGCAGTACTTC.